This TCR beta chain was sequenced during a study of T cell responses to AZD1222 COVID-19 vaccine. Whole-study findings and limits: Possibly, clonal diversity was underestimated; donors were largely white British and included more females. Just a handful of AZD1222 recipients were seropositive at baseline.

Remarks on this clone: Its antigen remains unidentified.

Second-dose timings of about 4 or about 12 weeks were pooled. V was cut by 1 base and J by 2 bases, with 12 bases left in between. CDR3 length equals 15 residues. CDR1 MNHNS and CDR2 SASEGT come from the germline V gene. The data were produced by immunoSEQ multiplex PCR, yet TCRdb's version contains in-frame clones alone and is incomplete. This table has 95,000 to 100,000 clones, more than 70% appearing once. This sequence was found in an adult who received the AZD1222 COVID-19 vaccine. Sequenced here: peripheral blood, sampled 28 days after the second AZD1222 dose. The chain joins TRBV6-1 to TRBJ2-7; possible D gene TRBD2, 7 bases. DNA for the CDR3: TGTGCCAGCAGTGAAGGATGGGGGGGGCCCTACGAGCAGTACTTC. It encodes CASSEGWGGPYEQYF.